Listed here are 14 T cell receptor beta chains from one sample, sequenced in a study of T cells in Graves' hyperthyroidism and ophthalmopathy. The TCR beta CDR3 regions underwent amplification using RNA transcripts as the source. TCR CDR3 regions were first amplified by RT-PCR with HTBI primers. One entry per CDR3 protein results from TCRdb running MiXCR on the multiplex PCR reads. This table holds more than 650,000 distinct CDR3 sequences, around 13% found once. The specimen was blood. The receptors come from a woman younger than 35 with Graves' hyperthyroidism.

This clonotype was recorded many times. The chain combines TRBV7-6 with TRBJ2-3; the match to TRBD2 covers 8 bases. The CDR3 has 14 residues. Germline CDR1 and CDR2: SGHVS and FNYEAQ. With 1 base clipped from V and 9 bases from J, the junction kept 6 bases outside the gene matches. The CDR3 sequence: CASSLVVGRGTQYF. CDR3 nucleotide sequence: TGTGCCAGCAGCTTAGTGGTCGGGAGGGGGACGCAGTATTTT.

This clonotype was seen a handful of times. A clone one base away is much larger, so this may be a read error. The V and J genes are TRBV7-9 and TRBJ2-7, with 8 bases fitting TRBD2. CDR1 and CDR2 from the germline V gene are SEHNR and FQNEAQ (reference sequence). This CDR3 contains 16 residues. CDR3: CASSGRSGRGSYEQCF. CDR3 nucleotides: TGTGCCAGCAGCGGACGGAGCGGGAGAGGTTCCTACGAGCAGTGCTTC.

At least ten counts were recorded for this clonotype. The rearrangement joins TRBV30 to TRBJ2-3, with 7 bases that match TRBD2. There are 17 residues in the CDR3. V lost 0 bases, J lost 0 bases, and 9 bases stayed unmatched. The germline gives CDR1 GTSNPN, CDR2 SVGIG (reference sequence). This CDR3 is CAWSVGRLAASTDTQYF. CDR3 in DNA: TGTGCCTGGAGTGTCGGACGGCTAGCGGCTAGCACAGATACGCAGTATTTT.

This clonotype was recorded many times. The rearrangement joins TRBV7-8 to TRBJ2-7; D unresolved. Trimming stripped 7 bases from V and 0 bases from J, with 10 bases between. The CDR3 has 13 amino acids. Germline V gives CDR1 SGHVS, CDR2 FQNEAQ. In DNA, the CDR3 is TGTGCCAGCACCATCGGGCCCTCCTACGAGCAGTACTTC. Translated, it gives CASTIGPSYEQYF.

This clonotype was detected only once. V and J are TRBV30 and TRBJ2-5, with 8 positions matching TRBD2. J lost 4 bases, V lost 2 bases, and 6 bases had no gene match. Germline V gene data show CDR1 as GTSNPN and CDR2 as SVGIG (reference sequence). This CDR3 is built from 14 residues. CDR3 in amino acids: CAWSKPGGVETQYF. In nucleotides, the CDR3 is TGTGCCTGGAGTAAACCGGGGGGGGTAGAGACCCAGTACTTC.

The chain recombines TRBV7-4 with TRBJ1-1, with unresolved D. The CDR3 consists of 12 residues. CDR1 is SGHVT and CDR2 is SQSDAQ in the germline V gene. Trimming took 6 bases from V and 5 from J, leaving 10 bases between them. For the CDR3, the DNA is TGTGCCAGCAGTTACGGCGCTACTGAAGCTTTCTTT. Translated, it gives CASSYGATEAFF.

This clonotype occurred many times. The rearrangement uses TRBV7-8 and TRBJ2-1; TRBD2 agrees at 7 bases. Trimming took 5 bases from V and 5 from J; bases not matched to a gene: 15. This CDR3 is built from 17 residues. Germline V gives CDR1 SGHVS, CDR2 FQNEAQ. CDR3 in amino acids: CASSPRFRGRGDNEQFF. As DNA, the CDR3 is TGTGCCAGCAGCCCTAGGTTTCGCGGGAGAGGGGACAATGAGCAGTTCTTC.

This clonotype has a count of ten or more. The chain links TRBV2 to TRBJ1-5, with a possible D match to TRBD1 (5 bases). Per germline, CDR1 SNHLY and CDR2 FYNNEI. With 5 bases removed from V and 5 bases from J, the gap between germline ends came to 19 bases. The CDR3 extends over 16 amino acids. CDR3 in DNA: TGTGCCAGCAGTTTAGGCAGGGTCACCACCTATCAGCCCCAGCATTTT. Translating gives CASSLGRVTTYQPQHF.

In its sample, this clonotype was seen once. The chain recombines TRBV5-4 with TRBJ2-3; 8 nucleotides align to TRBD2. The CDR3 extends over 14 amino acids. Trimming cost V 4 bases and J 6 bases; bases outside gene matches: 7. Per germline, CDR1 SGHNT and CDR2 YYREEE (reference sequence). The CDR3 nucleotides read TGTGCCAGCAGCCTCGGGAGGGCCAGGGATACGCAGTATTTT. Encoded protein: CASSLGRARDTQYF.

The chain uses TRBV10-1 and TRBJ2-5, with a tentative D call TRBD2 (5 bases). Between the trimmed V and J ends, which lost 0 bases and 5 bases, there was a span of 13 bases. CDR1 is WNHNN, CDR2 SYGVQD, per germline (reference sequence). This CDR3 region has 15 residues. The CDR3 DNA sequence: TGCGCCAGCAGTGAGTCCCTCAGGTCGGGGGAGACCCAGTACTTC. Translated, it gives CASSESLRSGETQYF.

Ten or more counts support this clonotype. V usage is TRBV5-1 and J usage is TRBJ1-1; tentatively, D is TRBD1 (5 bases). V dropped 4 bases and J dropped 4 bases, with 14 bases sitting between them. This CDR3 region has 14 residues. Germline CDR1 reads SGHRS; CDR2 reads YFSETQ. CDR3 sequence reads: CASSLRQKSTEAFF. CDR3 DNA: TGCGCCAGCAGCCTGAGACAGAAAAGCACTGAAGCTTTCTTT.

The CDR3 DNA reads as TGTGCCAGCAGTGAAAACGCCTCCTACGAGCAGTACTTC. Protein: CASSENASYEQYF. The chain has TRBV2 and TRBJ2-7; D gene uncertain. With 2 bases removed from V and 0 bases from J, the gap between germline ends came to 5 bases. Germline CDR1 is SNHLY and CDR2 is FYNNEI. The CDR3 consists of 13 residues.

In this sample, this clonotype turned up once. J is TRBJ2-1 and V is TRBV28; 8 bases align to TRBD2. In germline, CDR1 is MDHEN, CDR2 SYDVKM. The CDR3 spans 21 residues. J was trimmed by 0 bases and V by 8 bases; bases with no gene match: 24. Here the CDR3 reads CASSGRSGSRDTLLSYNEQFF. The CDR3 coding sequence is TGTGCCAGCTCCGGTCGCAGCGGGAGCCGGGATACTCTACTCTCCTACAATGAGCAGTTCTTC.

This chain uses TRBV6-5 with TRBJ1-2; the D gene is possibly TRBD1 (5 bases). CDR3 length equals 15 residues. Trimming cost V 2 bases and J 2 bases, with 12 bases left between them. CDR1 MNHEY and CDR2 SVGAGI come from the germline V gene. CDR3 in amino acids: CASSYDPRENYGYTF. In DNA form, the CDR3 reads TGTGCCAGCAGTTACGATCCCAGGGAGAACTATGGCTACACCTTC.